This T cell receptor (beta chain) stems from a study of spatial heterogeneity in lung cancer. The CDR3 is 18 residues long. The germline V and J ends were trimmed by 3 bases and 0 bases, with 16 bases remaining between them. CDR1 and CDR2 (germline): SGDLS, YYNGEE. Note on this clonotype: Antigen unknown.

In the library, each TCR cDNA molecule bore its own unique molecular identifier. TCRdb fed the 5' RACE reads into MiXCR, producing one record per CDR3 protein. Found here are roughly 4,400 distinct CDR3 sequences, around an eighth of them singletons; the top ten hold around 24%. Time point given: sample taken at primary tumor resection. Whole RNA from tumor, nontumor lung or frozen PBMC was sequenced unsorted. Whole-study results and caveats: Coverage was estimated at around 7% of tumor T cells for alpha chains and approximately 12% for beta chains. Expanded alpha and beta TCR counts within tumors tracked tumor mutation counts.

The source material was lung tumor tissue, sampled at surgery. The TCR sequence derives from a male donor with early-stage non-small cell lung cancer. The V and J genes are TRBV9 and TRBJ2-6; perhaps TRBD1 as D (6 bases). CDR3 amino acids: CASSDRDISRSGANVLTF. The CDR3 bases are TGTGCCAGCAGCGACCGGGACATTTCCCGCTCTGGGGCCAACGTCCTGACTTTC.